This entry concerns a single T cell receptor (beta chain). Its target is not known. The entry originates in a study of cytomegalovirus exposure and HLA in healthy donors. Study details: Prior work identified 120 million or so unique TCR beta sequences in 150 million to 200 million T cells. Study-level results: For presence/absence analyses, sequencing depth was assumed to be roughly uniform across donors.

13 Jbeta primers and 60 Vbeta primers were used for the PCR. Sequencing was performed with immunoSEQ multiplex PCR; in TCRdb, only in-frame clones are kept and a portion is missing. The table lists fewer than 200,000 clones. Germline CDR1 and CDR2: SGHTA and FQGNSA. J was trimmed by 6 bases and V by 5 bases; bases with no gene match: 5. The CDR3 extends over 13 amino acids. This receptor was identified in a woman in her fifties or sixties in good health and CMV-seronegative. The V call is TRBV7-2, the J call TRBJ2-5, with 8 bases lining up with TRBD1. The sequenced material came from PBMCs. CDR3 loop: CASSGDRGQTQYF. CDR3 DNA sequence: TGTGCCAGCAGCGGTGACAGGGGTCAGACCCAGTACTTC.